This paragraph reports one T cell receptor beta chain. Its specificity is not known. The authors reverse transcribed all of the isolated RNA, so sequencing captured expressed TCRB transcripts. Here immunoSEQ multiplex PCR was the method, and the copy in TCRdb shows in-frame clones only, minus some. Of roughly 240,000 clones detected, roughly 24% appear once; the ten largest clones hold roughly 0.011%. These data belong to a study of beta chain features in type 1 diabetes. Study-level results: Among all four CD4+ subsets, Type 1 diabetes patients had TCRB CDR3s that were moderately but significantly shorter.

The CDR3 runs to 15 residues. J lost 7 bases, V lost 5 bases, and 10 bases had no gene match. CDR1 is LNHDA, CDR2 SQIVND, per germline (reference sequence). This rearrangement joins TRBV19 to TRBJ2-2; TRBD2 matches at 7 bases. The specimen sequenced was naive CD4+ T cells from blood. This TCR came from a woman in her 30s with type 1 diabetes. The chain's CDR3 is CASSSGTIGLGELFF. CDR3 DNA: TGTGCCAGTAGTTCCGGGACTATCGGTCTCGGGGAGCTGTTTTTT.